This T cell receptor (beta chain) was identified during a study of T cell repertoires in ileal Crohn's disease. About the research overall: Surgery for a complication: stricturing in approximately 60%, penetrating in roughly 40%. Thiopurines (about eleven) or anti-TNF agents (more than 17) were given postoperatively to about half.

Approximately 510 nanograms of biopsy DNA per sample underwent TCRB immunosequencing. Data came from immunoSEQ multiplex PCR; TCRdb stores just in-frame clones and leaves some out. The profile shows 15,000 to 20,000 clones, about 93% of them singletons. The V segment lost 3 bases and the J segment 8 bases; nucleotides outside the gene matches: 5. CDR3 size: 14 residues. Germline CDR1 is KGHSH and CDR2 is LQKENI. Specimen: ileal tissue. This clonotype was obtained from an adult with Crohn's disease. V and J are TRBV18 and TRBJ1-3; 9 nucleotides match TRBD1. The CDR3 bases are TGTGCCAGCTCACCGGGACAGGGAGAACACACCATATATTTT. Translation gives CASSPGQGEHTIYF.